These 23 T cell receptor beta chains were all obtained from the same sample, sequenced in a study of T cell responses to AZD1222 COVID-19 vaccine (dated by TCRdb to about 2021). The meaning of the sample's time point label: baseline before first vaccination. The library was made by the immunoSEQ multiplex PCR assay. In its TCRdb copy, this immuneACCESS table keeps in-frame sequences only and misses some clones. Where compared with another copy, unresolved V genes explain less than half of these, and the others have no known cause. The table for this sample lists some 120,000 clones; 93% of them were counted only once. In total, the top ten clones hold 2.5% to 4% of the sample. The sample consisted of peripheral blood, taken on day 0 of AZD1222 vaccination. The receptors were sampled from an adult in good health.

The CDR3 sequence is CASGATDTIYF. The CDR3 bases are TGTGCCAGCGGCGCGACGGACACCATATATTTT. The rearrangement links TRBV7-9 to TRBJ1-3; no firm D call. CDR1 SEHNR and CDR2 FQNEAQ come from the germline V gene (reference sequence). This CDR3 comprises 11 residues. Between the trimmed V and J ends, which lost 8 bases and 8 bases, there was a span of 10 bases.

The CDR3 DNA is TGCGCCAGCAGCCAAGACGGGGATCGTACAGATACGCAGTATTTT. It is translated as CASSQDGDRTDTQYF. The chain uses TRBV4-1 and TRBJ2-3; the D gene is possibly TRBD2 (5 bases). Germline-derived CDR1 and CDR2 are MGHRA and YSYEKL. Trimming removed 0 bases from V and 3 bases from J, with 10 bases in between. The CDR3 loop spans 15 amino acids.

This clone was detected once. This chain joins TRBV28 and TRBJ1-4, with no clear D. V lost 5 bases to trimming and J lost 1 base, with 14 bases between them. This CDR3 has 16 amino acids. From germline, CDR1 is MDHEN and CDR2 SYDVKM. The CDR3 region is CASSPVAVGTNEKLFF. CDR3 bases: TGTGCCAGCAGTCCCGTCGCCGTGGGAACTAATGAAAAACTGTTTTTT.

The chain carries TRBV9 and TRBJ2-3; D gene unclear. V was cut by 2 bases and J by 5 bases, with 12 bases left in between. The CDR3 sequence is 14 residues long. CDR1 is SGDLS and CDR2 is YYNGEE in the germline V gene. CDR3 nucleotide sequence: TGTGCCAGCAGCGTGTGGGCCCTGGGAGATACGCAGTATTTT. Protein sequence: CASSVWALGDTQYF.

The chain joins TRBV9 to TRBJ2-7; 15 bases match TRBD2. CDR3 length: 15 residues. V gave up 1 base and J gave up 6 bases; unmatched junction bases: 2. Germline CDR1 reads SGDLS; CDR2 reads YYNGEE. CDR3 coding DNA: TGTGCCAGCAGCGTAACGGGACTAGCGGGAGGCGAGCAGTACTTC. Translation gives CASSVTGLAGGEQYF. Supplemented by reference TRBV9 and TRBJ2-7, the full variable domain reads DSGVTQTPKHLITATGQRVTLRCSPRSGDLSVYWYQQSLDQGLQFLIQYYNGEERAKGNILERFSAQQFPDLHSELNLSSLELGDSALYFCASSVTGLAGGEQYFGPGTRLTVT.

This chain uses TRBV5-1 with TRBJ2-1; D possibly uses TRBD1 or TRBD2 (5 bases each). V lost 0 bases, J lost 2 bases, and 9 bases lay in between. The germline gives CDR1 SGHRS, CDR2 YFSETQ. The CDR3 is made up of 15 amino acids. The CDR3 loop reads CASSLVQGPYNEQFF. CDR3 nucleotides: TGCGCCAGCAGCTTGGTTCAGGGACCCTACAATGAGCAGTTCTTC.

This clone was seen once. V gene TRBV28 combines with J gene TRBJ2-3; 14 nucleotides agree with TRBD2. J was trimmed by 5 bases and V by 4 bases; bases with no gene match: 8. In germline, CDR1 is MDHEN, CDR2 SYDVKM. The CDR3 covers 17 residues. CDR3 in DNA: TGTGCCAGCAGTTCCCAGACTAGCGGGAGGGCTGGAGATACGCAGTATTTT. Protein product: CASSSQTSGRAGDTQYF.

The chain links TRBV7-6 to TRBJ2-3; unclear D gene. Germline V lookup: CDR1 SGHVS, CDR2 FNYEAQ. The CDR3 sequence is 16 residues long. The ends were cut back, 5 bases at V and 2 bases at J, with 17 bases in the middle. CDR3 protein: CASSLSGLRVTDTQYF. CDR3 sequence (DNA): TGTGCCAGCAGCCTCTCGGGCCTTAGGGTCACAGATACGCAGTATTTT.

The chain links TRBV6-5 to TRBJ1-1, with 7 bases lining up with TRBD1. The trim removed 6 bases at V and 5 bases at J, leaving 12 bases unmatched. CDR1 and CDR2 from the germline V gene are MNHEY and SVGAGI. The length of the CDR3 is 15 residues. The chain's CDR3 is CASSPRRQGWTEAFF. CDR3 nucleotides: TGTGCCAGCAGCCCCCGAAGACAGGGATGGACTGAAGCTTTCTTT.

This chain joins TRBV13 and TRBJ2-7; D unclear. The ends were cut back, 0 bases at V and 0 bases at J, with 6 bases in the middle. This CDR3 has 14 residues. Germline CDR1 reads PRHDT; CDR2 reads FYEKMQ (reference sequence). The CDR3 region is CASSLGLGSYEQYF. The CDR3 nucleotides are TGTGCCAGCAGCTTAGGGTTGGGCTCCTACGAGCAGTACTTC. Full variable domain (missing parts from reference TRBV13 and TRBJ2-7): AAGVIQSPRHLIKEKRETATLKCYPIPRHDTVYWYQQGPGQDPQFLISFYEKMQSDKGSIPDRFSAQQFSDYHSELNMSSLELGDSALYFCASSLGLGSYEQYFGPGTRLTVT.

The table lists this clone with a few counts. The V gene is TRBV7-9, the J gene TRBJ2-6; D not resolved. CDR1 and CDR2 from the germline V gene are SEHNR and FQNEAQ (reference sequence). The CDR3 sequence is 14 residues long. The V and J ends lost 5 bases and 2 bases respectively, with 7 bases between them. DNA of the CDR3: TGTGCCAGCAGCCTCCCCCCTGGGGCCAACGTCCTGACTTTC. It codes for CASSLPPGANVLTF.

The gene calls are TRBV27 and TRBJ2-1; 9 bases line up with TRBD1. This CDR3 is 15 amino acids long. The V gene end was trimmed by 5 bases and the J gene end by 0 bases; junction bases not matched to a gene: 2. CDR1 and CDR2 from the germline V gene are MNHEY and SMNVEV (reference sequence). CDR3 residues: CASSLQGASYNEQFF. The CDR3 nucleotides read TGTGCCAGCAGTCTACAGGGGGCCTCCTACAATGAGCAGTTCTTC.

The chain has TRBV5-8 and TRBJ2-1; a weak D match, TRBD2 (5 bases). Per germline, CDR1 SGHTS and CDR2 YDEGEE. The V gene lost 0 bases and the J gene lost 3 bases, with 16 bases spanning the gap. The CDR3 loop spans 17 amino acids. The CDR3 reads CASSLERVGKYYNEQFF. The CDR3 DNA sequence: TGTGCCAGCAGCTTGGAACGCGTCGGGAAATACTACAATGAGCAGTTCTTC.

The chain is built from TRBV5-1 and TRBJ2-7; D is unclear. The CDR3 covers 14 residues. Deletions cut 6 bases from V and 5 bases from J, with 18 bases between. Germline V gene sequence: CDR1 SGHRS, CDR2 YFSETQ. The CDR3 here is CASKSRPDPNEQYF. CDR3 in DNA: TGCGCCAGCAAGTCCAGGCCTGATCCTAACGAGCAGTACTTC.

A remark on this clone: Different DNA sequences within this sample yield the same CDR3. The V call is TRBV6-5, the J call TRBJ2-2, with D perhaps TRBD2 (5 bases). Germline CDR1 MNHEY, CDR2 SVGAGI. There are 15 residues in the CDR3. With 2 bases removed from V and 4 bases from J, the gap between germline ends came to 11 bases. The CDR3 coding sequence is TGTGCCAGCAGTTACGAGGGTGCGAGCACCGGGGAGCTGTTTTTT. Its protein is CASSYEGASTGELFF.

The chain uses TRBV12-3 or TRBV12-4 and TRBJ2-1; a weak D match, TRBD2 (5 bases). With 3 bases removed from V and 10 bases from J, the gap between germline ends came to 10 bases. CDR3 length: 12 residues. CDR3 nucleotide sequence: TGTGCCAGCAGTTTCGCGGGTGGGGAGCAGTTCTTC. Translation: CASSFAGGEQFF.

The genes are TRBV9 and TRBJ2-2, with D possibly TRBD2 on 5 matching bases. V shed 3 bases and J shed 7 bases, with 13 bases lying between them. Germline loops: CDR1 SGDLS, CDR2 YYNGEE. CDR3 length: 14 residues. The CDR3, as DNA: TGTGCCAGCAGCGCCCTTGCCGGGGTCGGGGAGCTGTTTTTT. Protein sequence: CASSALAGVGELFF.

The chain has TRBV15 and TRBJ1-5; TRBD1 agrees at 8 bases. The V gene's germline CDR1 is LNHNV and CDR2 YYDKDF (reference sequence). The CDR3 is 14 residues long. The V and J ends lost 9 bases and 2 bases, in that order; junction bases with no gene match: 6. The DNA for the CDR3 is TGTGCCACGAGGCCGGGACAGGGCAATCAGCCCCAGCATTTT. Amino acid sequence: CATRPGQGNQPQHF.

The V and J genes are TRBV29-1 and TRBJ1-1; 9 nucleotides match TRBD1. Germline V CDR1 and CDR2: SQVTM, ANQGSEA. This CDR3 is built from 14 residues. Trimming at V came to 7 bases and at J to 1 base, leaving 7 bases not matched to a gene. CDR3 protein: CSAGPGQGNTEAFF. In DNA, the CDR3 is TGCAGCGCTGGGCCGGGACAGGGGAACACTGAAGCTTTCTTT.

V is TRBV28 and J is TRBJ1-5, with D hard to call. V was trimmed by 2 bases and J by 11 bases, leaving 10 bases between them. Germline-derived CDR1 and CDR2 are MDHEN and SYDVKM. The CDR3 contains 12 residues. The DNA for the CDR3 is TGTGCCAGCAGTTTAAGAGGTTTTGCCCAGCATTTT. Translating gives CASSLRGFAQHF.

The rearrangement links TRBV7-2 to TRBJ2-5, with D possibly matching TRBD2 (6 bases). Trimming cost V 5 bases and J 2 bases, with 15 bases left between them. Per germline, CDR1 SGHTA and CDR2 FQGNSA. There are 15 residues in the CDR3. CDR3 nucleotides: TGTGCCAGCAGCGCCCCGCGGGGACTTCAAGAGACCCAGTACTTC. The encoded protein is CASSAPRGLQETQYF.

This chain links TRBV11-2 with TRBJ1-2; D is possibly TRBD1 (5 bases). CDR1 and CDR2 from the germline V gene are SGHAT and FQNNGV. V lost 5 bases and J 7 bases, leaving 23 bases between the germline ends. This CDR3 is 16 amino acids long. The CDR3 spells CASSTSRGAPWSGYTF. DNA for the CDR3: TGTGCCAGCAGCACAAGTCGTGGGGCCCCCTGGAGTGGCTACACCTTC.

CDR3 region: CASSILPEAVYNEQFF. In nucleotides, the CDR3 is TGTGCCAGCAGCATCCTCCCGGAGGCAGTCTACAATGAGCAGTTCTTC. The chain is built from TRBV9 and TRBJ2-1; D might be TRBD2 (5 bases). Germline assignment: CDR1 SGDLS and CDR2 YYNGEE. Between the trimmed V and J ends, which lost 4 bases and 3 bases, there was a span of 17 bases. This CDR3 is 16 amino acids long.